This passage covers 22 T cell receptor beta chains from one sample sequenced in a study of regulatory and conventional T cells in RAG deficiency. Only in-frame clones appear in the TCRdb table, and some are missing; sequencing was by immunoSEQ multiplex PCR. The repertoire holds tens of thousands of clones, with 95% to 96% as singletons. Genomic DNA came from blood conventional CD4+ T cells gated CD25-low CD127-high. These sequences were also reported in another study, on regulatory T cells. That source adds: Amplification used 52 TRBV primers and 13 TRBJ primers.

Sequenced input: CD25- CD4+ T cells sorted from blood. These receptor sequences come from a human donor in good health.

The V call is TRBV4-2, the J call TRBJ1-3; TRBD1 agrees at 7 bases. CDR3 length: 19 residues. Per germline, CDR1 LGHNA and CDR2 YNFKEQ. With V trimmed by 0 bases and J by 1 base, 12 bases remained unmatched. The CDR3, as DNA: TGTGCCAGCAGCCAAGAGGTCACAGGGGCCCCTCTGTCTGGAAACACCATATATTTT. Translated, it gives CASSQEVTGAPLSGNTIYF.

This sequence joins TRBV28 and TRBJ2-3; TRBD1 is a possible D gene (6 bases). This CDR3 comprises 14 residues. Trimming pared 6 bases from V and 1 base from J, leaving 11 bases between. Germline CDR1 is MDHEN and CDR2 is SYDVKM. The CDR3 sequence is CASRQGGGTDTQYF. The CDR3 region has the DNA TGTGCCAGCAGACAGGGTGGGGGCACAGATACGCAGTATTTT.

The chain employs TRBV9 and TRBJ2-2; 9 bases agree with TRBD1. From germline, CDR1 is SGDLS and CDR2 YYNGEE. The V and J ends lost 3 bases and 9 bases, in that order; junction bases with no gene match: 6. The CDR3 is made up of 14 amino acids. CDR3 residues: CASSADRGGRELFF. DNA for the CDR3: TGTGCCAGCAGCGCCGACAGGGGGGGACGGGAGCTGTTTTTT.

The rearrangement links TRBV7-2 to TRBJ2-6; D call uncertain. Germline CDR1 SGHTA, CDR2 FQGNSA. V gave up 1 base and J gave up 0 bases, with 10 bases separating them. CDR3 length: 17 residues. CDR3 coding DNA: TGTGCCAGCAGCTTAGGGAGACCAAGCTCTGGGGCCAACGTCCTGACTTTC. It specifies CASSLGRPSSGANVLTF.

The genes are TRBV7-9 and TRBJ1-1, with D uncertain. Germline CDR1 and CDR2: SEHNR and FQNEAQ (reference sequence). There are 12 residues in the CDR3. V gave up 5 bases and J gave up 6 bases, with 10 bases separating them. CDR3 DNA sequence: TGTGCCAGCAGCATCTATGGTGCTGAAGCTTTCTTT. Its translation: CASSIYGAEAFF.

This rearrangement joins TRBV7-9 to TRBJ2-5; TRBD2 might be the D (7 bases). V shed 1 base and J shed 1 base, with 13 bases lying between them. Per the germline V gene, CDR1 is SEHNR and CDR2 is FQNEAQ (reference sequence). The CDR3 consists of 16 residues. CDR3 loop: CASSLGGGQSQETQYF. CDR3 sequence (DNA): TGTGCCAGCAGCTTAGGGGGGGGGCAGAGCCAAGAGACCCAGTACTTC.

The J gene is TRBJ2-1, the V gene TRBV7-2; possible D gene TRBD2, 5 bases. V was trimmed by 0 bases and J by 2 bases, leaving 26 bases between them. This CDR3 comprises 21 residues. The V gene's germline CDR1 is SGHTA and CDR2 FQGNSA. The CDR3 loop reads CASSLAKGGSAGASPYNEQFF. CDR3 coding DNA: TGTGCCAGCAGCTTAGCAAAAGGCGGGTCGGCGGGCGCAAGTCCCTACAATGAGCAGTTCTTC.

The chain joins TRBV27 to TRBJ1-5, with TRBD1 matching 12 bases. CDR1 MNHEY and CDR2 SMNVEV come from the germline V gene (reference sequence). This CDR3 is 18 amino acids long. V trimming: 5 bases; J trimming: 5 bases; junction bases outside the gene matches: 13. This CDR3 is CASSPMGQGARKDQPQHF. For the CDR3, the DNA is TGTGCCAGCAGTCCGATGGGACAGGGGGCGAGGAAGGATCAGCCCCAGCATTTT.

In nucleotides, the CDR3 is TGCGCCAGCAGCCAAGTATGGGGACTAGCGGACGAGCAGTACTTC. Residues: CASSQVWGLADEQYF. This chain links TRBV4-1 with TRBJ2-7, with TRBD2 matching 11 bases. The CDR3 extends over 15 amino acids. V was clipped by 1 base and J by 5 bases; unmatched bases: 4. Germline CDR1 reads MGHRA; CDR2 reads YSYEKL.

This sequence joins TRBV6-5 and TRBJ1-2, with D possibly TRBD1 on 6 matching bases. Germline V gives CDR1 MNHEY, CDR2 SVGAGI. V lost 6 bases, J lost 7 bases, and 15 bases lay in between. CDR3 length equals 13 residues. The CDR3 region is CASSHTGQSGYTF. In nucleotides, the CDR3 is TGTGCCAGCAGCCATACAGGGCAAAGTGGCTACACCTTC.

V is TRBV7-2 and J is TRBJ1-1; possible D gene TRBD1, 6 bases. Germline assignment: CDR1 SGHTA and CDR2 FQGNSA. The CDR3 extends over 14 amino acids. V was cut by 1 base and J by 6 bases, with 12 bases left in between. CDR3 residues: CASSLVQGIAEAFF. The CDR3 nucleotides are TGTGCCAGCAGCTTAGTACAGGGAATCGCTGAAGCTTTCTTT. The entire variable domain, with the rest obtained from reference TRBV7-2 and TRBJ1-1, is as follows: GAGVSQSPSNKVTEKGKDVELRCDPISGHTALYWYRQSLGQGLEFLIYFQGNSAPDKSGLPSDRFSAERTGGSVSTLTIQRTQQEDSAVYLCASSLVQGIAEAFFGQGTRLTVV.

This rearrangement joins TRBV7-2 to TRBJ1-1; D is undetermined. CDR1 is SGHTA and CDR2 is FQGNSA in the germline V gene. V was shortened by 1 base and J by 0 bases, with 3 bases between the two germline ends. CDR3 length equals 13 residues. The CDR3 is CASSLELNTEAFF. CDR3 in DNA: TGTGCCAGCAGCTTAGAGCTGAACACTGAAGCTTTCTTT.

As regards this clone: Germline is not matched at one junction end, which may reflect a read error. CDR3 residues: CASSLPRQGSGQETQYF. In DNA, the CDR3 is TGTGCTAGCAGCTTACCCCGACAGGGGTCGGGGCAAGAGACCCAGTACTTC. J is TRBJ2-5 and V is TRBV7-7, with TRBD1 identical over 8 bases. CDR3 length equals 17 residues. Looked up from germline, CDR1 is SSHAT and CDR2 is FNYEAQ (reference sequence).

The V gene is TRBV9, the J gene TRBJ2-7; 10 positions agree with TRBD2. CDR3 length: 18 amino acids. After removal of 0 bases from V and 1 base from J, the junction contained 10 bases not matched to a gene. CDR1 is SGDLS and CDR2 is YYNGEE in the germline V gene. The CDR3 spells CASSVGLSGGAQSYEQYF. The CDR3 bases are TGTGCCAGCAGCGTAGGTCTAAGCGGGGGGGCCCAATCCTACGAGCAGTACTTC.

This rearrangement joins TRBV27 to TRBJ2-7, with TRBD2 as a possible D gene (5 bases). This CDR3 region has 15 residues. CDR1 is MNHEY and CDR2 is SMNVEV in the germline V gene (reference sequence). V was cut by 6 bases and J by 0 bases, with 15 bases left in between. In DNA, the CDR3 is TGTGCCAGCAGCCCCGGGAACGCATTCTCCTACGAGCAGTACTTC. Translating gives CASSPGNAFSYEQYF.

The rearrangement links TRBV7-2 to TRBJ1-2, with D perhaps TRBD1 (5 bases). The CDR3 has 13 amino acids. CDR1 and CDR2 from the germline V gene are SGHTA and FQGNSA. V was trimmed by 4 bases and J by 7 bases, leaving 13 bases between them. Here the CDR3 reads CASSSDTLIGYTF. In DNA, the CDR3 is TGTGCCAGCAGCTCGGACACCCTTATTGGCTACACCTTC.

V usage is TRBV30 and J usage is TRBJ2-1; TRBD1 might be the D (6 bases). Trimming shortened V by 2 bases and J by 0 bases, and 23 bases separated the two germline ends. Germline CDR1 reads GTSNPN; CDR2 reads SVGIG (reference sequence). The CDR3 sequence is 19 residues long. Here the CDR3 reads CAWSSTPQLLGGSYNEQFF. In DNA form, the CDR3 reads TGTGCCTGGAGTAGCACACCTCAATTACTAGGGGGCTCCTACAATGAGCAGTTCTTC. The full variable domain, rest sourced from reference TRBV30 and TRBJ2-1, is SQTIHQWPATLVQPVGSPLSLECTVEGTSNPNLYWYRQAAGRGLQLLFYSVGIGQISSEVPQNLSASRPQDRQFILSSKKLLLSDSGFYLCAWSSTPQLLGGSYNEQFFGPGTRLTVL.

The chain is built from TRBV4-3 and TRBJ1-1, with a weak D call TRBD1 (6 bases). V was trimmed by 0 bases and J by 1 base, leaving 6 bases between them. CDR1 is LGHNA, CDR2 YSLEER, per germline. This CDR3 is 14 amino acids long. CDR3 residues: CASSQEQGNTEAFF. CDR3 sequence (DNA): TGCGCCAGCAGCCAAGAACAGGGGAACACTGAAGCTTTCTTT.

This rearrangement joins TRBV5-4 to TRBJ2-1, with 13 bases aligning to TRBD2. The CDR3 runs to 14 residues. Losses at the gene ends were 1 base for V and 8 bases for J; bases not matched to a gene: 0. Per the germline V gene, CDR1 is SGHNT and CDR2 is YYREEE (reference sequence). The CDR3 DNA reads as TGTGCCAGCAGCTTGACTAGCGGGGGGGATGAGCAGTTCTTC. Translating it yields CASSLTSGGDEQFF. The complete variable domain, with remaining parts taken from reference TRBV5-4 and TRBJ2-1, reads ETGVTQSPTHLIKTRGQQVTLRCSSQSGHNTVSWYQQALGQGPQFIFQYYREEENGRGNFPPRFSGLQFPNYSSELNVNALELDDSALYLCASSLTSGGDEQFFGPGTRLTVL.

DNA for the CDR3: TGTGCCAGCAAATCAGATCCGATCTCTGGAAACACCATATATTTT. The encoded protein is CASKSDPISGNTIYF. The V and J genes are TRBV6-5 and TRBJ1-3; unclear D gene. The germline CDR1 and CDR2 sequences are MNHEY and SVGAGI. V was cut by 7 bases and J by 0 bases, with 13 bases left in between. This CDR3 has 15 residues.

This chain joins TRBV7-5 and TRBJ2-2; the tabulated D call, TRBD1, remains unverified against the DNA. TRBV7-5 is given as a pseudogene. CDR3 size: 15 residues. The CDR3, as DNA: TGTGCCAGAAGTTCCGGGACAGCGGACACCGGGGAGCTGTTTTTT. It encodes CARSSGTADTGELFF.

The rearrangement uses TRBV19 and TRBJ1-2, with D uncertain. V shed 4 bases and J shed 4 bases, with 13 bases lying between them. This CDR3 spans 14 amino acids. Germline lookup yields CDR1 LNHDA and CDR2 SQIVND (reference sequence). This chain's CDR3 is CASSKAGVGYGYTF. The CDR3, as DNA: TGTGCCAGTAGTAAAGCGGGAGTGGGCTATGGCTACACCTTC.